These 17 T cell receptor beta chains originate from one sample sequenced in a study of T cells in Graves' hyperthyroidism and ophthalmopathy. The source material, RNA transcripts, was used to amplify TCR beta CDR3 regions. First-round RT-PCR of the TCR CDR3 relied on the HTBI primer set. TCRdb used MiXCR to reprocess the multiplex PCR reads, holding one entry per CDR3 protein. The table lists about 690,000 distinct CDR3 sequences, about 18% of them singletons. Input material: blood. Source of these receptors: a man aged 50-60 years with Graves' hyperthyroidism.

This clonotype occurred many times. The chain uses TRBV28 and TRBJ2-1; D is perhaps TRBD1 or TRBD2 (6 bases each). The CDR3 consists of 15 residues. Trimming pared 8 bases from V and 7 bases from J, leaving 21 bases between. Germline V gene lookup returns CDR1 MDHEN and CDR2 SYDVKM. The CDR3 spells CASARGGLSVNEQFF. The DNA for the CDR3 is TGTGCCAGCGCAAGAGGGGGGCTTTCGGTAAATGAGCAGTTCTTC.

This clonotype was detected many times. J is TRBJ1-1 and V is TRBV5-1; 10 positions match TRBD1. The junction had 15 bases not matched to a gene; V was cut back by 7 bases and J by 3 bases. This CDR3 has 17 amino acids. Germline V lookup: CDR1 SGHRS, CDR2 YFSETQ. This CDR3 is CASGTTGGPEGDTEAFF. CDR3 DNA sequence: TGCGCCAGCGGAACGACAGGGGGCCCCGAGGGAGACACTGAAGCTTTCTTT.

This chain uses TRBV7-9 with TRBJ2-7; 12 positions agree with TRBD1. Germline loops: CDR1 SEHNR, CDR2 FQNEAQ (reference sequence). The CDR3 runs to 15 residues. The V gene end was trimmed by 5 bases and the J gene end by 3 bases; junction bases not matched to a gene: 5. CDR3 sequence reads: CASSRDRGRSYEQYF. The DNA for the CDR3 is TGTGCCAGCAGCCGGGACAGGGGGCGTAGCTACGAGCAGTACTTC.

Notes on this clonotype: Since no conserved phenylalanine or tryptophan closes the CDR3, a read error is the likely cause. The chain links TRBV13 to TRBJ2-7; D is possibly TRBD1 (5 bases). Per germline, CDR1 PRHDT and CDR2 FYEKMQ (reference sequence). Trimming shortened V by 1 base and J by 1 base, and 8 bases separated the two germline ends. The CDR3 runs to 14 residues. This CDR3 is CASSLASGSYEQYS. CDR3 coding DNA: TGTGCCAGCAGCTTAGCGTCAGGGTCCTACGAGCAGTACTCC.

There are many counts of this clonotype. The chain uses TRBV11-1 and TRBJ1-1; D unresolved. From germline, CDR1 is SGHAT and CDR2 FQDESV (reference sequence). V was clipped by 3 bases and J by 10 bases, with 9 bases between them. The CDR3 is made up of 11 amino acids. The DNA for the CDR3 is TGTGCCAGCAGCTTCCAGGACCTAGCTTTCTTT. This sequence encodes CASSFQDLAFF.

This clonotype showed up just a few times. The chain has TRBV12-5 and TRBJ1-5, with a tentative D call TRBD1 (6 bases). The CDR3 has 13 residues. Trimming removed 8 bases at V and 7 bases at J, with 15 bases between. Germline V gene lookup returns CDR1 LGHNT and CDR2 FRNRAP. DNA of the CDR3: TGTGCTAGTTCTTTGGGGGGCGAGCAGCCCCAGCATTTT. Translating gives CASSLGGEQPQHF.

The chain has TRBV5-1 and TRBJ2-7; D gene unclear. Deletions cut 0 bases from V and 0 bases from J, with 10 bases between. The CDR3 loop spans 15 amino acids. From germline, CDR1 is SGHRS and CDR2 YFSETQ. CDR3 loop: CASSLEDWNSYEQYF. Written as DNA, the CDR3 is TGCGCCAGCAGCTTGGAAGATTGGAACTCCTACGAGCAGTACTTC.

This clonotype was seen repeatedly, ten times or more. This chain joins TRBV7-3 and TRBJ2-3; D perhaps matches TRBD2 (6 bases). CDR1 and CDR2 from the germline V gene are SGHTA and FQGTGA. CDR3 length equals 14 residues. The V gene lost 2 bases and the J gene lost 4 bases, with 10 bases spanning the gap. CDR3 DNA: TGTGCCAGCAGCTTAGGAGGGCCTGCAGATACGCAGTATTTT. Its protein is CASSLGGPADTQYF.

The table lists this clonotype with many counts. The rearrangement joins TRBV7-9 to TRBJ2-7, with D unclear. The CDR3 has 15 residues. Trimming removed 0 bases from V and 0 bases from J, with 9 bases in between. From germline, CDR1 is SEHNR and CDR2 FQNEAQ (reference sequence). The DNA of the CDR3 is TGTGCCAGCAGCTTAGCGGTTACCTCCTCCTACGAGCAGTACTTC. It specifies CASSLAVTSSYEQYF.

In this sample, this clonotype turned up a few times. This chain joins TRBV19 and TRBJ2-7, with TRBD2 identical over 13 bases. The CDR3 loop spans 15 amino acids. Per the germline V gene, CDR1 is LNHDA and CDR2 is SQIVND (reference sequence). V shed 6 bases and J 4 bases; nucleotides not matched to a gene: 6. CDR3: CASRRTSGSGYEQYF. CDR3 bases: TGTGCCAGTAGAAGGACTAGCGGGAGTGGTTACGAGCAGTACTTC.

This clonotype was picked up many times. This chain uses TRBV12-3 or TRBV12-4 with TRBJ2-5; 10 positions agree with TRBD2. This CDR3 comprises 15 residues. Unmatched junction bases numbered 7, after V lost 5 bases and J lost 4 bases. CDR3 nucleotides: TGTGCCAGCAGTCTGAGCGGGAGGGCACTAGAGACCCAGTACTTC. Translated, it gives CASSLSGRALETQYF.

The genes are TRBV30 and TRBJ2-7, with a weak D call TRBD1 (5 bases). The CDR3 totals 11 residues. Germline loops: CDR1 GTSNPN, CDR2 SVGIG (reference sequence). CDR3 in amino acids: CAYSGSYEQYF. The CDR3 nucleotides read TGTGCTTACTCAGGGTCCTACGAGCAGTACTTC.

Many counts were recorded for this clonotype. The chain is built from TRBV5-1 and TRBJ2-5; 7 bases align to TRBD2. V lost 4 bases, J lost 5 bases, and 8 bases stayed unmatched. Germline loops: CDR1 SGHRS, CDR2 YFSETQ. This CDR3 has 14 residues. The CDR3 region has the DNA TGCGCCAGCAGCATCGGGACTACTGTGGAGACCCAGTACTTC. Amino acid sequence: CASSIGTTVETQYF.

This clonotype was observed at least ten times. The rearrangement uses TRBV20-1 and TRBJ1-4; D call uncertain. Between the trimmed V and J ends, which lost 6 bases and 4 bases, there was a span of 12 bases. Germline V gives CDR1 DFQATT, CDR2 SNEGSKA (reference sequence). The CDR3 totals 13 residues. The DNA for the CDR3 is TGCAGTGCCCCGACCGCGTTTAATGAAAAACTGTTTTTT. Protein: CSAPTAFNEKLFF.

This clonotype was seen ten or more times. The chain couples TRBV14 to TRBJ2-3, with 7 bases that match TRBD2. This CDR3 spans 15 amino acids. V lost 3 bases to trimming and J lost 4 bases; unmatched junction nucleotides: 7. Germline-derived CDR1 and CDR2 are SGHDN and FVKESK. The CDR3 spells CASSQSRLAADTQYF. CDR3 coding DNA: TGTGCCAGCAGCCAGTCAAGACTAGCAGCAGATACGCAGTATTTT.

Only a few counts were recorded for this clonotype. The V call is TRBV15, the J call TRBJ1-5, with 8 bases aligning to TRBD1. This CDR3 spans 15 amino acids. The germline CDR1 and CDR2 sequences are LNHNV and YYDKDF (reference sequence). Trimming took 2 bases from V and 5 from J; bases not matched to a gene: 5. The CDR3 reads CATSRRPGGDQPQHF. CDR3 in DNA: TGTGCCACCAGCAGACGACCAGGGGGCGATCAGCCCCAGCATTTT.

This clonotype was counted ten times or more. This chain connects TRBV12-3 or TRBV12-4 to TRBJ1-2, with D unresolved. This CDR3 is built from 12 residues. Deletions cut 6 bases from V and 5 bases from J, with 10 bases between. The CDR3 DNA reads as TGTGCCAGCAGAAGAGACATGTATGGCTACACCTTC. Translated, it gives CASRRDMYGYTF.